Described below is a single TCR beta chain sequence and its context. Described treatment: treatment-naive control, cytoreductive nephrectomy. This sample is part of a study of radiation and T cells in renal cell carcinoma. Generated by immunoSEQ multiplex PCR, the TCRdb table keeps only in-frame clones and is missing some. This sample has just over 15,000 clones, with about three fifths found just once. The sequenced sample was tumor tissue, obtained from a patient whose treatment was nephrectomy without radiotherapy. This receptor was taken from a man aged 50-59 years with renal cell carcinoma.

In nucleotides, the CDR3 is TGTGCCAGTCGGGACACATCTACCTCCTACGAGCAGTACTTC. Protein product: CASRDTSTSYEQYF. The chain couples TRBV28 to TRBJ2-7; TRBD1 is a possible D gene (6 bases). The CDR3 contains 14 residues. CDR1 and CDR2 from the germline V gene are MDHEN and SYDVKM. The V end lost 9 bases, the J end lost 0 bases, and 15 bases lay between the germline ends.